This T cell receptor (beta chain) was retrieved from a study of Graves' ophthalmopathy and Graves' hyperthyroidism. Study-level results: The model's ophthalmopathy progression predictions had approximately 71% sensitivity and 72.22% specificity. A 13-signature model separated ophthalmopathy from stable hyperthyroidism, reaching around 90% sensitivity and less than 83% specificity cross-validated.

Under 3 months in duration, the ophthalmopathy in affected donors had moderate-to-severe activity, CAS ≥3 and NOSPECS ≥4. Orbital computed tomography, thyroid ultrasound, TRAb, serum thyroxine and clinical symptoms formed the basis of diagnosis. RNA transcripts yielded amplified TCR beta CDR3 regions. Scientists carried out first-round RT-PCR using HTBI primers and then a second-round multiplex PCR. TCRdb re-called the multiplex PCR reads with MiXCR, one entry per CDR3 protein. This table has about 700,000 distinct CDR3 sequences, about 38% appearing once. Trimming stripped 7 bases from V and 6 bases from J, with 15 bases between. There are 13 residues in the CDR3. The germline V gene has CDR1 MNHNS and CDR2 SASEGT. This clonotype was recorded a few times. Its antigen remains unidentified.

The origin of this receptor is an adult man with Graves' ophthalmopathy. Sequencing input: peripheral blood. The V gene is TRBV6-1, the J gene TRBJ1-2; unclear D gene. The CDR3 here is CASTHPGEDGYTF. The CDR3 DNA is TGTGCCAGCACCCACCCCGGGGAGGATGGCTACACCTTC.